This TCR beta chain was documented in a study of blood T cell repertoires in COVID-19. Overall study: Sites in the United States, Italy and Spain provided acute and convalescent COVID-19 samples.

Recruited during active infection, patients (from Seattle) were subsequently followed longitudinally. In the original processing: Nucleated cell counts were estimated from reference gene primer amplification. TCRdb's table, derived via immunoSEQ multiplex PCR, lists solely in-frame clones and lacks some. The DNA was the basis for D and trimming; V, J and clone size are from that table. The sample includes 150,000 or so clones, more than 75% seen only once; the top ten take approximately 0.5%. The sequencing input was peripheral blood. The receptor was derived from a man in his 60s with COVID-19, enrolled during active disease.

CDR3 DNA: TGTGCCAGCAGCTTAGGGGGGTCAGGGGGCCGTGGAAACACCATATATTTT. It translates to CASSLGGSGGRGNTIYF. The V call is TRBV7-2, the J call TRBJ1-3, with 8 nucleotides matching TRBD1. V lost 1 base and J lost 3; bases outside the gene matches: 8. Germline CDR1 reads SGHTA; CDR2 reads FQGNSA. The CDR3 sequence is 17 residues long.